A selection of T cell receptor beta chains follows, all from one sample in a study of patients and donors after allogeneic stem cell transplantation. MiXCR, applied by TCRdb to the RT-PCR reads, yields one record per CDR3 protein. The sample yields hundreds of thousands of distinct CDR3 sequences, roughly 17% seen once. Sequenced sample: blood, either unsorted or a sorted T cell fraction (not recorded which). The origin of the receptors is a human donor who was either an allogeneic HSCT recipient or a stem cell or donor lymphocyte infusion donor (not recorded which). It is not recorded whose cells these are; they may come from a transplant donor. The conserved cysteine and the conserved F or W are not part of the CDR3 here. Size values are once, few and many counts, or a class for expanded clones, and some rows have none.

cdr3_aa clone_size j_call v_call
ASSLYGGTDTQY - TRBJ2-3 TRBV7-2
ASSLVSGSMYTGELF - TRBJ2-2 TRBV5-6
SASPETQY - TRBJ2-5 TRBV20-1
ATSDHVQGSYNEQF many TRBJ2-1 TRBV24-1
ASSHPGTGSEEQY few TRBJ2-7 TRBV12-3/TRBV12-4
ASSPRAGADTGELF few TRBJ2-2 TRBV5-1
ASSPRTSGSAATGELF few TRBJ2-2 TRBV9
ASTNGGFQETQY many TRBJ2-5 TRBV28
ASSRQGEGYEQY - TRBJ2-7 TRBV5-1
ASSRGPRGNQPQH - TRBJ1-5 TRBV6-2/TRBV6-3
ASKPEGSYNEQF - TRBJ2-1 TRBV6-1
ASSMGRASYGYT - TRBJ1-2 TRBV19
ASSPLGNQPQH - TRBJ1-5 TRBV19
ASRLAGDTGELF few TRBJ2-2 TRBV11-3
ASSPFNYGYT few TRBJ1-2 TRBV7-2
ASSLVRTRGRLRYEQF few TRBJ2-1 TRBV5-6
ASRPRVGASTGELF many TRBJ2-2 TRBV6-2/TRBV6-3
ASSLKQPYNEQF - TRBJ2-1 TRBV7-9
ASSVPSEDGYT - TRBJ1-2 TRBV7-9
ASSTGTSAKETQY - TRBJ2-5 TRBV5-1
ASRTGTGSKNIQY - TRBJ2-4 TRBV11-2
ASSFLRQGGTDTQY - TRBJ2-3 TRBV27
ASKGLGLAGETQY few TRBJ2-5 TRBV3-1
ASSQGPSNQPQH - TRBJ1-5 TRBV3-1
ASSSTSVEQY few TRBJ2-7 TRBV11-2
ASNFRDNSYNEQF many TRBJ2-1 TRBV6-2/TRBV6-3
ASSPGVNTGELF many TRBJ2-2 TRBV11-1
ASRSPRGGGTGELF few TRBJ2-2 TRBV12-3/TRBV12-4
ASSAADTQY - TRBJ2-3 TRBV7-9
ASHGSGRMKKLF few TRBJ1-4 TRBV28
ASSATGWTAGNTIY once TRBJ1-3 TRBV6-1
ASSGTPAYEQY few TRBJ2-7 TRBV6-6
SASEGLGQETQY - TRBJ2-5 TRBV20-1
ASSPRRLAGGEQF few TRBJ2-1 TRBV7-6
ASSAPGLAVTDTQY - TRBJ2-3 TRBV5-1
ASSLQAHSGNTIY - TRBJ1-3 TRBV7-6
SVDDRGSGNTIY few TRBJ1-3 TRBV29-1
GTSGSYNEQF many TRBJ2-1 TRBV20-1
SVENFGNRGLEAF few TRBJ1-1 TRBV29-1
SARDIRSQGPNTGELF - TRBJ2-2 TRBV20-1
ATSRGGTVGAGELF - TRBJ2-2 TRBV15